These 26 T cell receptor beta chains originate from one sample sequenced in a study of beta chain features in type 1 diabetes. The isolated RNA, all of it, was reverse transcribed, so expressed TCRB transcripts were what got sequenced. Repertoires were generated with immunoSEQ multiplex PCR, while TCRdb's copy carries only in-frame clones and drops some. Of about 400,000 clones listed, over 9.5% are singletons. The source material was naive CD4+ T cells from blood. The receptors come from a man aged 18 to 30 in good health.

V gene TRBV11-2 combines with J gene TRBJ1-2; perhaps TRBD1 as D (5 bases). In germline, CDR1 is SGHAT, CDR2 FQNNGV. V lost 5 bases and J lost 4, with 11 bases in between. The CDR3 is 13 residues long. The CDR3 region has the DNA TGTGCCAGCAGCCCCCGACAGATCTATGGCTACACCTTC. Its protein product is CASSPRQIYGYTF.

This rearrangement joins TRBV6-4 to TRBJ2-2, with unresolved D. The CDR3 length is 14 residues. The ends were cut back, 4 bases at V and 1 base at J, with 7 bases in the middle. CDR1 and CDR2 from the germline V gene are MRHNA and SNTAGT. CDR3 amino acids: CASSGYLNTGELFF. CDR3 bases: TGTGCCAGCAGTGGCTACCTGAACACCGGGGAGCTGTTTTTT.

The sample holds a few counts of this clone. The rearrangement joins TRBV29-1 to TRBJ1-2; D gene ambiguous. Germline V gene sequence: CDR1 SQVTM, CDR2 ANQGSEA. This CDR3 contains 16 residues. V lost 2 bases and J 1 base, leaving 17 bases between the germline ends. CDR3: CSVERRSRGGNYGYTF. CDR3 coding DNA: TGCAGCGTTGAAAGGCGATCTAGAGGAGGTAACTATGGCTACACCTTC. Drawing the rest from reference TRBV29-1 and TRBJ1-2, the complete variable domain is SAVISQKPSRDICQRGTSLTIQCQVDSQVTMMFWYRQQPGQSLTLIATANQGSEATYESGFVIDKFPISRPNLTFSTLTVSNMSPEDSSIYLCSVERRSRGGNYGYTFGSGTRLTVV.

This chain connects TRBV14 to TRBJ2-2; 7 positions agree with TRBD2. CDR3 length: 18 residues. Germline V CDR1 and CDR2: SGHDN, FVKESK. After removal of 4 bases from V and 4 bases from J, the junction contained 15 bases not matched to a gene. CDR3 nucleotide sequence: TGTGCCAGCAGCCCACTATACAGGCCTAGCGGTTCCACCGGGGAGCTGTTTTTT. Translating it yields CASSPLYRPSGSTGELFF.

This clone turned up a few times. The chain uses TRBV30 and TRBJ2-7; TRBD2 agrees at 7 bases. J was trimmed by 3 bases and V by 3 bases; bases with no gene match: 11. Germline CDR1 is GTSNPN and CDR2 is SVGIG (reference sequence). The CDR3 sequence is 15 residues long. The CDR3 DNA follows: TGTGCCTGGAGACCGGGAGGTAGTGGCGTCTACGAGCAGTACTTC. This translates into CAWRPGGSGVYEQYF. Looking up the rest from reference TRBV30 and TRBJ2-7 gives the full variable domain: SQTIHQWPATLVQPVGSPLSLECTVEGTSNPNLYWYRQAAGRGLQLLFYSVGIGQISSEVPQNLSASRPQDRQFILSSKKLLLSDSGFYLCAWRPGGSGVYEQYFGPGTRLTVT.

The sample holds a few counts of this clone. The chain combines TRBV7-9 with TRBJ1-2; tentatively, D is TRBD1 (6 bases). Trimming left V 7 bases short and J 1 base short, with 13 bases between. The CDR3 extends over 14 amino acids. The germline V gene has CDR1 SEHNR and CDR2 FQNEAQ (reference sequence). As DNA, the CDR3 is TGTGCCAGCACCCCTCAGGGGATTAACTATGGCTACACCTTC. Its translation: CASTPQGINYGYTF.

This clone was observed a handful of times. The chain has TRBV15 and TRBJ1-4; D not certain. Germline V CDR1 and CDR2: LNHNV, YYDKDF (reference sequence). The length of the CDR3 is 15 residues. Trimming removed 0 bases at V and 2 bases at J, with 7 bases between. As DNA, the CDR3 is TGTGCCACCAGCAGAGATCCGGGGACTAATGAAAAACTGTTTTTT. As protein: CATSRDPGTNEKLFF. The entire variable domain, with the rest obtained from reference TRBV15 and TRBJ1-4, is as follows: DAMVIQNPRYQVTQFGKPVTLSCSQTLNHNVMYWYQQKSSQAPKLLFHYYDKDFNNEADTPDNFQSRRPNTSFCFLDIRSPGLGDTAMYLCATSRDPGTNEKLFFGSGTQLSVL.

This clone showed up just a few times. The chain links TRBV25-1 to TRBJ1-3; D gene ambiguous. The CDR3 has 14 amino acids. CDR1 MGHDK and CDR2 SYGVNS come from the germline V gene. V shed 8 bases and J shed 0 bases, with 11 bases lying between them. CDR3 nucleotide sequence: TGTGCCAGCGGGCCAGATAACTCTGGAAACACCATATATTTT. Translated, it gives CASGPDNSGNTIYF.

This clone was counted a few times. This chain joins TRBV7-9 and TRBJ2-3, with 14 bases matching TRBD2. The CDR3 contains 16 residues. Germline-derived CDR1 and CDR2 are SEHNR and FQNEAQ (reference sequence). The ends lost 3 bases at V and 1 base at J; junction bases unmatched: 0. The CDR3 DNA sequence: TGTGCCAGCAGCTTGGGACTAGCGGGGGGCACAGATACGCAGTATTTT. As protein: CASSLGLAGGTDTQYF.

Turning to this clone: The junction shows a germline mismatch at one end, possibly a read error. The chain couples TRBV15 to TRBJ2-7, with D hard to call. Looked up from germline, CDR1 is LNHNV and CDR2 is YYDKDF (reference sequence). CDR3 length: 12 amino acids. The CDR3 DNA sequence: TGTGCCACCAGCAGAGTGGTCTTGGCAGTTCCCTTC. This gives the protein CATSRVVLAVPF.

This clone appeared a few times. The chain joins TRBV7-9 to TRBJ2-5, with D hard to call. The CDR3 contains 14 residues. CDR1 and CDR2 (germline): SEHNR, FQNEAQ (reference sequence). Trimming took 2 bases from V and 2 from J, leaving 9 bases between them. The CDR3 sequence is CASSLFQRQETQYF. DNA for the CDR3: TGTGCCAGCAGCTTATTTCAACGGCAAGAGACCCAGTACTTC.

This rearrangement joins TRBV7-9 to TRBJ2-7; 8 nucleotides line up with TRBD2. Germline loops: CDR1 SEHNR, CDR2 FQNEAQ (reference sequence). The CDR3 sequence is 15 residues long. Trimming at V came to 5 bases and at J to 6 bases, leaving 12 bases not matched to a gene. CDR3 in amino acids: CASSPQGGRSSEQYF. As DNA, the CDR3 is TGTGCCAGCAGCCCCCAAGGCGGGAGGTCGTCCGAGCAGTACTTC.

This sequence joins TRBV10-3 and TRBJ2-1, with 8 bases matching TRBD2. This CDR3 comprises 16 residues. J lost 4 bases, V lost 3 bases, and 8 bases had no gene match. CDR1 is ENHRY and CDR2 is SYGVKD in the germline V gene. The CDR3 DNA reads as TGTGCCATCAGTGACCTCGGACTAGCTCGGTACAATGAGCAGTTCTTC. Encoded protein: CAISDLGLARYNEQFF.

There are a few counts of this clone. This chain links TRBV4-3 with TRBJ1-4; D not resolved. Germline V CDR1 and CDR2: LGHNA, YSLEER. The ends were cut back, 0 bases at V and 1 base at J, with 15 bases in the middle. The CDR3 length is 18 residues. The chain's CDR3 is CASSQDTPTVLTNEKLFF. As DNA, the CDR3 is TGCGCCAGCAGCCAAGATACCCCGACTGTCTTAACTAATGAAAAACTGTTTTTT.

The chain combines TRBV5-1 with TRBJ2-7, with 8 bases identical to TRBD1. Germline V gene data show CDR1 as SGHRS and CDR2 as YFSETQ. J gave up 8 bases and V 4 bases, and 8 bases lay outside the gene matches. The CDR3 totals 13 residues. CDR3 bases: TGCGCCAGCAGCGCAGGACAGGGCAATAAGCAGTACTTC. It yields the protein CASSAGQGNKQYF.

The rearrangement uses TRBV15 and TRBJ2-5, with D possibly TRBD2 on 6 matching bases. Trimming removed 5 bases at V and 5 bases at J, with 21 bases between. The CDR3 sequence is 16 residues long. From germline, CDR1 is LNHNV and CDR2 YYDKDF (reference sequence). The CDR3 region is CATSRTKGLPGETQYF. The CDR3 DNA reads as TGTGCCACCAGCCGGACTAAAGGTCTCCCGGGGGAGACCCAGTACTTC.

The rearrangement joins TRBV6-5 to TRBJ2-1; the match to TRBD1 covers 8 bases. In germline, CDR1 is MNHEY, CDR2 SVGAGI. The CDR3 spans 15 residues. The ends lost 10 bases at V and 5 bases at J; junction bases unmatched: 13. The CDR3 DNA reads as TGTGCCACCCTTGTTTGGCAGGGGGCTGACAATGAGCAGTTCTTC. Amino acids: CATLVWQGADNEQFF.

V is TRBV6-5 and J is TRBJ2-7; D is unclear. Germline-derived CDR1 and CDR2 are MNHEY and SVGAGI. V was pared by 0 bases and J by 7 bases, with 10 bases between. CDR3 length equals 13 residues. CDR3 DNA sequence: TGTGCCAGCAGTTACTCCAGGCTGGAAGAGCAGTACTTC. It codes for CASSYSRLEEQYF.

This clone was seen a handful of times. This CDR3 is also generated by other DNA sequences in the sample. The chain carries TRBV20-1 and TRBJ2-7, with D maybe TRBD1 (7 bases). This CDR3 is 11 amino acids long. V lost 6 bases to trimming and J lost 2 bases, with 8 bases between them. CDR1 and CDR2 (germline): DFQATT, SNEGSKA (reference sequence). The CDR3 DNA sequence: TGCAGTGCCAGGGGGGCCTACGAGCAGTACTTC. Encoded protein: CSARGAYEQYF.

This clone was found a few times. The chain uses TRBV12-5 and TRBJ2-2; perhaps TRBD2 as D (5 bases). Germline CDR1 reads LGHNT; CDR2 reads FRNRAP. The ends were cut back, 2 bases at V and 1 base at J, with 14 bases in the middle. The CDR3 consists of 17 residues. The CDR3 DNA is TGTGCTAGTGGTTTGATACCCGGGGTGGGGAACACCGGGGAGCTGTTTTTT. As protein: CASGLIPGVGNTGELFF.

This sequence joins TRBV6-5 and TRBJ1-5; the D is unclear. This CDR3 region has 14 residues. Germline V gene lookup returns CDR1 MNHEY and CDR2 SVGAGI. Between the trimmed V and J ends, which lost 0 bases and 4 bases, there was a span of 7 bases. The CDR3 is CASSYSVGNQPQHF. DNA of the CDR3: TGTGCCAGCAGTTACTCAGTCGGGAATCAGCCCCAGCATTTT.

This sequence joins TRBV27 and TRBJ2-3, with D perhaps TRBD1 (6 bases). Trimming took off 6 bases at V and 3 bases at J, with 10 bases between the two ends. From germline, CDR1 is MNHEY and CDR2 SMNVEV (reference sequence). The CDR3 extends over 13 amino acids. CDR3 amino acids: CASRARGTDTQYF. The CDR3 nucleotides are TGTGCCAGCAGAGCCAGGGGTACAGATACGCAGTATTTT.

This clone showed up just a few times. The gene calls are TRBV4-2 and TRBJ2-2, with a weak D call TRBD1 (5 bases). The V gene lost 5 bases and the J gene lost 6 bases, with 10 bases spanning the gap. The CDR3 has 13 residues. Germline V gene data show CDR1 as LGHNA and CDR2 as YNFKEQ. CDR3 bases: TGTGCCAGCAGCTCAGGGTTCTCCGGGGAGCTGTTTTTT. It translates to CASSSGFSGELFF.

This rearrangement joins TRBV30 to TRBJ1-1; 10 bases are shared with TRBD1. Germline V lookup: CDR1 GTSNPN, CDR2 SVGIG (reference sequence). This CDR3 is 15 amino acids long. Losses at the gene ends were 2 bases for V and 3 bases for J; bases not matched to a gene: 6. CDR3 sequence (DNA): TGTGCCTGGAGTCTCCGGGACAGGGGATACACTGAAGCTTTCTTT. This encodes CAWSLRDRGYTEAFF.

The CDR3 coding sequence is TGTGCCAGCAGCCAAGACAGGGGCGCAGATACGCAGTATTTT. It encodes CASSQDRGADTQYF. J is TRBJ2-3 and V is TRBV4-2; D may be TRBD1 (6 bases). Germline CDR1 and CDR2: LGHNA and YNFKEQ. V was trimmed by 0 bases and J by 4 bases, leaving 8 bases between them. This CDR3 spans 14 amino acids.

This clone was counted a few times. In nucleotides, the CDR3 is TGTGCCAGCAGCTCACAGGGTTCGCGTGGCTACACCTTC. It codes for CASSSQGSRGYTF. V is TRBV7-2 and J is TRBJ1-2; D might be TRBD1 (6 bases). The CDR3 runs 13 residues. The V and J ends lost 4 bases and 7 bases respectively, with 13 bases between them. CDR1 is SGHTA, CDR2 FQGNSA, per germline.